Shown below are 31 T cell receptor beta chains from a single sample sequenced in a study of blood T cell repertoires in COVID-19. Profiling relied on immunoSEQ multiplex PCR, and the TCRdb table lists in-frame clones only, not all of them. The sample holds 120,000 to 150,000 clones, roughly 85% seen once. Sequencing was performed on peripheral blood. Source of these receptors: a human donor with acute or convalescent COVID-19. The donor label of this sample is uncertain.

V gene TRBV4-1 combines with J gene TRBJ2-3, with a tentative D call TRBD2 (5 bases). This CDR3 has 16 amino acids. V lost 4 bases, J lost 0 bases, and 14 bases lay in between. Per the germline V gene, CDR1 is MGHRA and CDR2 is YSYEKL. CDR3 sequence reads: CASSRLAGVSTDTQYF. In DNA form, the CDR3 reads TGCGCCAGCAGCCGCCTTGCCGGGGTTAGCACAGATACGCAGTATTTT.

This clone has more than one count but fewer than ten. The CDR3 DNA reads TGTGCCAGTACCGCGACAGGGTCGGGATATGGCTACACCTTC. The encoded protein is CASTATGSGYGYTF. The rearrangement links TRBV19 to TRBJ1-2; 7 nucleotides agree with TRBD1. The CDR3 extends over 14 amino acids. Trimming at V came to 7 bases and at J to 5 bases, leaving 10 bases not matched to a gene. Germline CDR1 LNHDA, CDR2 SQIVND (reference sequence).

This rearrangement joins TRBV7-9 to TRBJ1-6; 10 positions match TRBD1. V shed 2 bases, J shed 10 bases, and the junction held 5 bases outside the gene matches. Germline CDR1 reads SEHNR; CDR2 reads FQNEAQ (reference sequence). The CDR3 is 15 residues long. The chain's CDR3 is CASSLHGTGDSPLHF. The DNA for the CDR3 is TGTGCCAGCAGCTTACACGGGACAGGGGACTCACCCCTCCACTTT.

V gene TRBV7-6 combines with J gene TRBJ1-4; D call uncertain. The CDR3 covers 17 residues. The germline V gene has CDR1 SGHVS and CDR2 FNYEAQ. Trimming removed 5 bases from V and 4 bases from J, with 20 bases in between. CDR3 amino acids: CASSLLGGSSDNEKLFF. The CDR3, as DNA: TGTGCCAGCAGCCTACTTGGAGGGTCGAGCGATAATGAAAAACTGTTTTTT.

The chain couples TRBV7-6 to TRBJ1-6, with 7 bases lining up with TRBD1. V dropped 6 bases and J dropped 6; count of bases not matched to a gene: 2. Germline CDR1 is SGHVS and CDR2 is FNYEAQ. This CDR3 has 13 amino acids. The CDR3 DNA reads TGTGCCAGCAGACGACAGGGTAATTCACCCCTCCACTTT. This translates into CASRRQGNSPLHF.

This clone turned up a few times. The CDR3 here is CASGLWTSGRAFREQFF. The CDR3 nucleotides read TGTGCTAGTGGCCTGTGGACTAGCGGGAGGGCCTTTCGTGAGCAGTTCTTC. The chain has TRBV12-5 and TRBJ2-1; 15 positions agree with TRBD2. V trimming: 6 bases; J trimming: 9 bases; junction bases outside the gene matches: 12. The length of the CDR3 is 17 residues. CDR1 LGHNT and CDR2 FRNRAP come from the germline V gene. Using reference TRBV12-5 and TRBJ2-1 for the parts outside the CDR3, the full variable domain is DARVTQTPRHKVTEMGQEVTMRCQPILGHNTVFWYRQTMMQGLELLAYFRNRAPLDDSGMPKDRFSAEMPDATLATLKIQPSEPRDSAVYFCASGLWTSGRAFREQFFGPGTRLTVL.

The chain employs TRBV19 and TRBJ1-3, with 8 bases fitting TRBD1. Germline-derived CDR1 and CDR2 are LNHDA and SQIVND (reference sequence). The CDR3 is 14 residues long. The V and J ends lost 10 bases and 2 bases, in that order; junction bases with no gene match: 7. The DNA for the CDR3 is TGTGCCACCTCGACAGGGGATGCTGGAAACACCATATATTTT. This translates into CATSTGDAGNTIYF.

CDR3 in DNA: TGTGCCAGCAGCCAAGTCCCAACAGGGGATAATTCACCCCTCCACTTT. Translation: CASSQVPTGDNSPLHF. The chain links TRBV3-1 (or the pseudogene TRBV3-2) to TRBJ1-6; TRBD1 aligns across 7 bases. The CDR3 totals 16 residues. Germline values: CDR1 LGHDT, CDR2 YNNKEL (reference sequence). After removal of 1 base from V and 5 bases from J, the junction contained 5 bases not matched to a gene.

This chain joins TRBV19 and TRBJ1-4, with 11 bases fitting TRBD1. In germline, CDR1 is LNHDA, CDR2 SQIVND (reference sequence). V shed 7 bases and J 4 bases; nucleotides not matched to a gene: 8. This CDR3 contains 16 residues. The CDR3 protein is CASTRDRGFINEKLFF. The CDR3 DNA reads TGTGCCAGTACCAGGGACAGGGGGTTCATTAATGAAAAACTGTTTTTT.

J is TRBJ1-3 and V is TRBV11-2, with D unresolved. Trimming shortened V by 0 bases and J by 0 bases, and 9 bases separated the two germline ends. The CDR3 sequence is 16 residues long. Germline V gives CDR1 SGHAT, CDR2 FQNNGV. Written as DNA, the CDR3 is TGTGCCAGCAGCTTAGAAGTCGGTATCTCTGGAAACACCATATATTTT. Translating gives CASSLEVGISGNTIYF.

The chain employs TRBV3-1 (or the pseudogene TRBV3-2) and TRBJ1-2, with a possible D match to TRBD1 (6 bases). V was shortened by 3 bases and J by 8 bases, with 16 bases between the two germline ends. CDR1 and CDR2 from the germline V gene are LGHDT and YNNKEL (reference sequence). The CDR3 consists of 14 residues. The CDR3 coding sequence is TGTGCCAGCAGCCAGGGCAACAGGGTGTCCGGCTACACCTTC. It translates to CASSQGNRVSGYTF.

The chain links TRBV2 to TRBJ1-2; a weak D match, TRBD1 (5 bases). CDR1 SNHLY and CDR2 FYNNEI come from the germline V gene. The CDR3 runs 13 residues. The V gene lost 6 bases and the J gene lost 1 base, with 9 bases spanning the gap. The CDR3: CASSQGLNYGYTF. The CDR3 region has the DNA TGTGCCAGCAGCCAGGGACTTAACTATGGCTACACCTTC.

This clone was counted a single time. J is TRBJ2-5 and V is TRBV11-1; 7 positions agree with TRBD1. This CDR3 spans 15 amino acids. The trim removed 2 bases at V and 5 bases at J, leaving 8 bases unmatched. Per germline, CDR1 SGHAT and CDR2 FQDESV (reference sequence). The CDR3 DNA is TGTGCCAGCAGCTTACCGCGACAGGGCGGGGAGACCCAGTACTTC. Its translation: CASSLPRQGGETQYF.

The CDR3 DNA reads as TGCAGCGTTGAAGATACAGGGACGGGAGATACGCAGTATTTT. Amino acids: CSVEDTGTGDTQYF. This chain joins TRBV29-1 and TRBJ2-3; perhaps TRBD1 as D (6 bases). The CDR3 sequence is 14 residues long. Germline assignment: CDR1 SQVTM and CDR2 ANQGSEA. The germline V and J ends were trimmed by 0 bases and 5 bases, with 12 bases remaining between them.

The chain recombines TRBV18 with TRBJ2-7, with 8 bases that match TRBD1. V trimming: 5 bases; J trimming: 3 bases; junction bases outside the gene matches: 9. The CDR3 consists of 15 residues. CDR1 is KGHSH, CDR2 LQKENI, per germline. For the CDR3, the DNA is TGTGCCAGCTCATCTGACAGGGGAGGCTTCTACGAGCAGTACTTC. Its translation: CASSSDRGGFYEQYF.

The sample holds a few counts of this clone. The chain employs TRBV6-2 or TRBV6-3 and TRBJ1-1; 10 bases match TRBD1. The length of the CDR3 is 16 residues. V lost 4 bases and J lost 4; bases outside the gene matches: 9. Germline loops: CDR1 MNHEY, CDR2 SVGEGT. The CDR3 coding sequence is TGTGCCAGCAGTTCATCTGGGACAGGGGAGGGCACTGAAGCTTTCTTT. Encoded protein: CASSSSGTGEGTEAFF.

The V and J genes are TRBV7-9 and TRBJ2-2, with 7 bases matching TRBD1. The CDR3 runs to 15 residues. Germline V gene data show CDR1 as SEHNR and CDR2 as FQNEAQ (reference sequence). V was pared by 5 bases and J by 7 bases, with 10 bases of the junction left unmatched. CDR3 sequence: CASSALTTGNGELFF. In DNA, the CDR3 is TGTGCCAGCAGCGCTTTGACGACAGGGAACGGGGAGCTGTTTTTT.

Only one count was recorded for this clone. The CDR3 spells CASSQDIRDTYGYTF. The CDR3, as DNA: TGTGCCAGCAGCCAAGATATAAGGGACACATATGGCTACACCTTC. This chain connects TRBV4-2 to TRBJ1-2; tentative D call: TRBD1 (6 bases). This CDR3 comprises 15 residues. With 0 bases removed from V and 5 bases from J, the gap between germline ends came to 13 bases. Germline V lookup: CDR1 LGHNA, CDR2 YNFKEQ.

The rearrangement joins TRBV5-1 to TRBJ2-6; perhaps TRBD1 as D (5 bases). Looked up from germline, CDR1 is SGHRS and CDR2 is YFSETQ. The CDR3 spans 14 residues. Trimming stripped 6 bases from V and 0 bases from J, with 7 bases between. CDR3 protein: CASKGISGANVLTF. CDR3 DNA: TGCGCCAGCAAGGGGATCTCTGGGGCCAACGTCCTGACTTTC.

As DNA, the CDR3 is TGTGCCAGCAGCTTGGATCTGAGCGGGAGCGTTGAGCAGTTCTTC. Translated, it gives CASSLDLSGSVEQFF. The rearrangement joins TRBV5-4 to TRBJ2-1, with TRBD2 matching over 8 bases. The CDR3 is made up of 15 amino acids. Trimming cost V 0 bases and J 9 bases; bases outside gene matches: 8. The germline V gene has CDR1 SGHNT and CDR2 YYREEE (reference sequence).

This clone was recorded only once. The V call is TRBV11-2, the J call TRBJ2-3, with D hard to call. CDR1 and CDR2 from the germline V gene are SGHAT and FQNNGV. V was trimmed by 2 bases and J by 3 bases, leaving 3 bases between them. This CDR3 has 12 amino acids. The CDR3: CASSLSTDTQYF. The CDR3 bases are TGTGCCAGCAGCTTATCTACAGATACGCAGTATTTT. The full variable domain, with the rest looked up from reference TRBV11-2 and TRBJ2-3, is EAGVAQSPRYKIIEKRQSVAFWCNPISGHATLYWYQQILGQGPKLLIQFQNNGVVDDSQLPKDRFSAERLKGVDSTLKIQPAKLEDSAVYLCASSLSTDTQYFGPGTRLTVL.

The chain is built from TRBV11-2 and TRBJ2-3, with D uncertain. V shed 1 base and J shed 0 bases, with 8 bases lying between them. The CDR3 totals 15 residues. CDR1 and CDR2 from the germline V gene are SGHAT and FQNNGV. CDR3 amino acids: CASSLAVESTDTQYF. The CDR3 DNA is TGTGCCAGCAGCTTAGCTGTCGAGAGCACAGATACGCAGTATTTT.

J is TRBJ2-5 and V is TRBV5-1; 12 positions match TRBD2. The CDR3 has 16 amino acids. After removal of 2 bases from V and 5 bases from J, the junction contained 7 bases not matched to a gene. Germline V CDR1 and CDR2: SGHRS, YFSETQ. The CDR3 DNA reads as TGCGCCAGCAGCTTAGCGCTAGCGGGAGGGCTCGAGACCCAGTACTTC. Its protein is CASSLALAGGLETQYF.

The rearrangement links TRBV5-1 to TRBJ2-7; 8 bases agree with TRBD2. The germline CDR1 and CDR2 sequences are SGHRS and YFSETQ. The ends lost 1 base at V and 2 bases at J; junction bases unmatched: 5. This CDR3 is 15 amino acids long. The CDR3 DNA sequence: TGCGCCAGCAGCTTGACTAGCGGAACTACCTACGAGCAGTACTTC. This gives the protein CASSLTSGTTYEQYF.

The chain combines TRBV28 with TRBJ2-7, with D perhaps matching TRBD1 (5 bases). With 2 bases removed from V and 3 bases from J, the gap between germline ends came to 5 bases. Germline V gene lookup returns CDR1 MDHEN and CDR2 SYDVKM. This CDR3 region has 12 residues. Here the CDR3 DNA reads TGTGCCAGCAGTTTAAGGGGCTACGAGCAGTACTTC. Protein sequence: CASSLRGYEQYF.

DNA for the CDR3: TGTGCCAGCAGCTTAACCTTTTTAGCGGGAGCGTACAAATACGAGCAGTACGTC. It yields the protein CASSLTFLAGAYKYEQYV. This sequence joins TRBV7-3 and TRBJ2-7, with 9 bases fitting TRBD2. The CDR3 covers 18 residues. Losses at the gene ends were 0 bases for V and 4 bases for J; bases not matched to a gene: 13. Germline values: CDR1 SGHTA, CDR2 FQGTGA.

This clone was detected only once. The J gene is TRBJ1-1, the V gene TRBV19; D is perhaps TRBD1 (5 bases). Germline assignment: CDR1 LNHDA and CDR2 SQIVND (reference sequence). The CDR3 has 14 residues. Trimming removed 1 base at V and 0 bases at J, with 6 bases between. This CDR3 reads CASSIGQMNTEAFF. CDR3 DNA sequence: TGTGCCAGTAGTATAGGACAGATGAACACTGAAGCTTTCTTT.

This clone came up once. The chain uses TRBV29-1 and TRBJ1-2; D is unclear. Germline V lookup: CDR1 SQVTM, CDR2 ANQGSEA. CDR3 length: 13 amino acids. The V end was cut by 3 bases, the J end by 4 bases, with 12 bases between. This CDR3 reads CSVEAATSYGYTF. For the CDR3, the DNA is TGCAGCGTTGAGGCAGCGACGTCCTATGGCTACACCTTC. The variable domain in full, completed from reference TRBV29-1 and TRBJ1-2, reads SAVISQKPSRDICQRGTSLTIQCQVDSQVTMMFWYRQQPGQSLTLIATANQGSEATYESGFVIDKFPISRPNLTFSTLTVSNMSPEDSSIYLCSVEAATSYGYTFGSGTRLTVV.

This sequence joins TRBV4-2 and TRBJ1-4; 7 bases are shared with TRBD1. Germline V lookup: CDR1 LGHNA, CDR2 YNFKEQ. V dropped 0 bases and J dropped 6; count of bases not matched to a gene: 7. The CDR3 loop spans 16 amino acids. The CDR3, as DNA: TGTGCCAGCAGCCAAGATAGGGGGACAGCGGATGAAAAACTGTTTTTT. Protein sequence: CASSQDRGTADEKLFF.

The genes are TRBV11-3 and TRBJ1-3, with 7 bases fitting TRBD1. This CDR3 is 16 amino acids long. The V and J ends lost 5 bases and 0 bases, in that order; junction bases with no gene match: 7. CDR1 is SGHNT, CDR2 YENEEA, per germline. The CDR3 protein is CASSPGQANSGNTIYF. The CDR3 DNA sequence: TGTGCCAGCAGCCCAGGACAGGCCAACTCTGGAAACACCATATATTTT.

The V and J genes are TRBV5-4 and TRBJ1-2; D possibly corresponds to TRBD1 (6 bases). V was cut by 5 bases and J by 4 bases, with 21 bases left in between. The germline CDR1 and CDR2 sequences are SGHNT and YYREEE (reference sequence). The CDR3 runs to 16 residues. The CDR3 loop is CASRDTIGGRIYGYTF. The CDR3 bases are TGTGCCAGCAGGGATACCATCGGGGGGCGTATCTATGGCTACACCTTC.